This T cell receptor beta chain was captured in a study of shared clonotypes between healthy human individuals. This clone was counted a single time. CDR3 length: 14 amino acids. J gave up 6 bases and V 3 bases, and 5 bases lay outside the gene matches. Germline V gene lookup returns CDR1 MRHNA and CDR2 SNTAGT. Method: immunoSEQ multiplex PCR; TCRdb's copy keeps in-frame clones and lacks some. The sample consists of over 850,000 clones, approximately 80% of them appearing once. This sequence joins TRBV6-4 and TRBJ1-5, with 7 bases that match TRBD1. This TCR came from a man younger than 35 in good health. Some clones in this sample may be carry-over from other donors' samples. Specimen: memory CD4+ T cells from PBMCs. Regarding subset: CD45RA-negative fraction. CDR3 nucleotide sequence: TGTGCCAGCAGTGAGACAGGGTGGGGTCAGCCCCAGCATTTT. Translating it yields CASSETGWGQPQHF.